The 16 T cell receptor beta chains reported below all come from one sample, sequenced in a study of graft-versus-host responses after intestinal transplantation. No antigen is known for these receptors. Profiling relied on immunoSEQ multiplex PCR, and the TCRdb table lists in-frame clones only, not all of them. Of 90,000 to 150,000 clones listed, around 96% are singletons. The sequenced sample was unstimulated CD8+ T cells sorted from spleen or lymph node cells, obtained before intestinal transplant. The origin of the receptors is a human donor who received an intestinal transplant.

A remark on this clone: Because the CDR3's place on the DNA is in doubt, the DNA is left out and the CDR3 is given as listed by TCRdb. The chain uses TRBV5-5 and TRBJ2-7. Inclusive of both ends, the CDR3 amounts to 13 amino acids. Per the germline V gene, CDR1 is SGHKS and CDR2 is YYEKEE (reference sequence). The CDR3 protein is CASSFGPGREQYF.

The CDR3, as DNA: TGTGCCAGCTCACCAGGATGGCGCAATCAGCCCCAGCATTTT. It encodes CASSPGWRNQPQHF. The rearrangement joins TRBV18 to TRBJ1-5; D is ambiguous. The CDR3 runs 14 residues. The germline gives CDR1 KGHSH, CDR2 LQKENI. With 2 bases removed from V and 2 bases from J, the gap between germline ends came to 7 bases.

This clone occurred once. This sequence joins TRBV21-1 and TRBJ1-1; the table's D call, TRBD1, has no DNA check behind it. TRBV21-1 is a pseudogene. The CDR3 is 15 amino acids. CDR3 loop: CASGPGQGRRSEAFF. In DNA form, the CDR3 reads TGTGCCAGCGGACCGGGACAGGGTCGAAGGTCTGAAGCTTTCTTT.

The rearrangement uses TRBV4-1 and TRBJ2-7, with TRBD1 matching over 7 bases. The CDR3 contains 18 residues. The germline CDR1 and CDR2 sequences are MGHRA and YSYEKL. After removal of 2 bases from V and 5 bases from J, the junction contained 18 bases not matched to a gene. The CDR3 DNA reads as TGCGCCAGCAGCCAAAAAATCATGACAGGGAATGGGCCAAACGAGCAGTACTTC. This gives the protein CASSQKIMTGNGPNEQYF.

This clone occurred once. The CDR3 sequence: CASNPAGSDETQYF. The CDR3 DNA reads TGTGCCAGCAATCCAGCGGGTTCGGATGAGACCCAGTACTTC. This chain links TRBV28 with TRBJ2-5; D possibly corresponds to TRBD2 (6 bases). Germline-derived CDR1 and CDR2 are MDHEN and SYDVKM. The CDR3 has 14 amino acids. V shed 7 bases and J shed 5 bases, with 17 bases lying between them.

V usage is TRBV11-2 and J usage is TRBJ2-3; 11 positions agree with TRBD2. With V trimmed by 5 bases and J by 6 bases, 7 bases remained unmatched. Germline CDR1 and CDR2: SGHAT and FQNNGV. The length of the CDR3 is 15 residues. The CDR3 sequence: CASSPSSSGRDTQYF. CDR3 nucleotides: TGTGCCAGCAGCCCGTCTTCTAGCGGGAGGGATACGCAGTATTTT.

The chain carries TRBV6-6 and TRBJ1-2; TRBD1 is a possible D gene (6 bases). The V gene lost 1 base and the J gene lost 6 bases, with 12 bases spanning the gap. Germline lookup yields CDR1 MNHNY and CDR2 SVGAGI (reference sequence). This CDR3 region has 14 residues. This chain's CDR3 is CASSYLFSGDGYTF. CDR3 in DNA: TGTGCCAGCAGTTACTTGTTTTCAGGGGATGGCTACACCTTC.

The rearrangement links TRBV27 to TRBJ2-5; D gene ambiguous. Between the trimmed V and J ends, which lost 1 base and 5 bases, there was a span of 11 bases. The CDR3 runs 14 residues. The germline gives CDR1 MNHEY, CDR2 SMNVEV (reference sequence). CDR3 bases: TGTGCCAGCAGTTTATTCCCTCAGTGGGAGACCCAGTACTTC. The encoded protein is CASSLFPQWETQYF.

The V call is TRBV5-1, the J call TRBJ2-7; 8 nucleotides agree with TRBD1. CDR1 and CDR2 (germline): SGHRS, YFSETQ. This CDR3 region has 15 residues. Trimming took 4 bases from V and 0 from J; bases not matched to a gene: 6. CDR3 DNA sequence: TGCGCCAGCAGCACTTCGGGACAGGCCTCCTACGAGCAGTACTTC. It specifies CASSTSGQASYEQYF.

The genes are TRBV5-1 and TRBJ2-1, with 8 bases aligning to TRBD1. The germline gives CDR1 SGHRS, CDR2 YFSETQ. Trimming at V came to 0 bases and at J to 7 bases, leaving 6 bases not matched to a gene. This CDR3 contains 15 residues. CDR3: CASSLGRDRRNEQFF. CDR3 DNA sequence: TGCGCCAGCAGCTTGGGTAGGGACAGGCGAAATGAGCAGTTCTTC.

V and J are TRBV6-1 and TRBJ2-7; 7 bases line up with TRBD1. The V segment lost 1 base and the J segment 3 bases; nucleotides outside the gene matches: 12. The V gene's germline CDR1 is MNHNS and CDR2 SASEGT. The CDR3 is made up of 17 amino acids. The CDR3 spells CASSEGTAGTAFYEQYF. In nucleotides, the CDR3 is TGTGCCAGCAGTGAAGGGACCGCCGGGACAGCCTTCTACGAGCAGTACTTC.

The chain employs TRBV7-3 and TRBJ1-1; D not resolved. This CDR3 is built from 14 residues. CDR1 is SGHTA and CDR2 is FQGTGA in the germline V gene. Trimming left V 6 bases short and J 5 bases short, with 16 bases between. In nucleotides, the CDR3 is TGTGCCAGCAGTTCATCGCATGGGGTGACTGAAGCTTTCTTT. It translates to CASSSSHGVTEAFF.

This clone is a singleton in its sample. CDR3 sequence: CASSERLDDLDTEAFF. The CDR3 DNA sequence: TGTGCCAGCAGTGAACGGTTGGACGATTTGGACACTGAAGCTTTCTTT. The gene calls are TRBV2 and TRBJ1-1; D is uncertain. Germline assignment: CDR1 SNHLY and CDR2 FYNNEI. Trimming stripped 2 bases from V and 3 bases from J, with 16 bases between. The CDR3 runs to 16 residues.

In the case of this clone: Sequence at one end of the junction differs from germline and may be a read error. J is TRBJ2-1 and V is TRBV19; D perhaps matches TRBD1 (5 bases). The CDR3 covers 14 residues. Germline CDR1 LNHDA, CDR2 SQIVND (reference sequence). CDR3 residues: CASSIGATYNEQFF. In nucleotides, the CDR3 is TGTGCCAGTAGCATAGGGGCCACCTACAATGAGCAGTTCTTC.

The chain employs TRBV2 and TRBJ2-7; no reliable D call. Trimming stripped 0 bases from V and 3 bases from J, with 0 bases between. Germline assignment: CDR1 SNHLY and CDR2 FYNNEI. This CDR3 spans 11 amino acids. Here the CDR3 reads CASSEAYEQYF. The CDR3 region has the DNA TGTGCCAGCAGTGAAGCCTACGAGCAGTACTTC.

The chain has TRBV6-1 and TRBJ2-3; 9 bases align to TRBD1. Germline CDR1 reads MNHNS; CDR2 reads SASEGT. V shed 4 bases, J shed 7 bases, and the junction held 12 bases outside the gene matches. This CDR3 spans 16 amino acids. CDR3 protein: CASSGPLQGARNTQYF. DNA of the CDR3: TGTGCCAGCAGTGGTCCTCTACAGGGGGCGCGGAATACGCAGTATTTT.